The 24 T cell receptor beta chains reported below all come from one sample, sequenced in a study of blood T cell repertoires in COVID-19. Using immunoSEQ multiplex PCR, the repertoire was profiled, and TCRdb retains in-frame clones only, with some absent. This repertoire shows around 59,000 clones, 85% to 90% found once; its top ten account for approximately 1.3%. Sequenced material: peripheral blood. These receptor sequences come from a man between 60 and 70 years old with acute or convalescent COVID-19.

The chain uses TRBV6-2 or TRBV6-3 and TRBJ2-2, with TRBD2 matching 7 bases. This CDR3 has 18 amino acids. V gave up 2 bases and J gave up 5 bases; unmatched junction bases: 14. Germline V gene lookup returns CDR1 MNHEY and CDR2 SVGEGT. The CDR3 DNA is TGTGCCAGCAGTTACCGCGAGACTAGCCCCCGGCAGACCGGGGAGCTGTTTTTT. It translates to CASSYRETSPRQTGELFF.

The table lists this clone with a count of one. Here the CDR3 DNA reads TGTGCCAGCAGCTCATCGTCAGGGACAGGGAACACCATATATTTT. Protein: CASSSSSGTGNTIYF. The chain carries TRBV9 and TRBJ1-3; the match to TRBD1 covers 9 bases. The CDR3 sequence is 15 residues long. The germline V gene encodes CDR1 SGDLS and CDR2 YYNGEE. Germline trimming cut 4 bases from V and 7 bases from J; bases unmatched to any gene: 9.

The chain uses TRBV29-1 and TRBJ1-5, with a possible D match to TRBD1 (5 bases). Germline values: CDR1 SQVTM, CDR2 ANQGSEA. The CDR3 runs 14 residues. The V gene lost 4 bases and the J gene lost 2 bases, with 12 bases spanning the gap. Here the CDR3 reads CSVVLGQRNQPQHF. CDR3 DNA sequence: TGCAGCGTTGTATTAGGACAACGCAATCAGCCCCAGCATTTT. The full variable domain, in which reference TRBV29-1 and TRBJ1-5 provide the parts outside the CDR3, is SAVISQKPSRDICQRGTSLTIQCQVDSQVTMMFWYRQQPGQSLTLIATANQGSEATYESGFVIDKFPISRPNLTFSTLTVSNMSPEDSSIYLCSVVLGQRNQPQHFGDGTRLSIL.

The chain has TRBV28 and TRBJ1-2, with no clear D. The CDR3 loop spans 15 amino acids. The germline V and J ends were trimmed by 4 bases and 4 bases, with 16 bases remaining between them. The germline CDR1 and CDR2 sequences are MDHEN and SYDVKM. The DNA of the CDR3 is TGTGCCAGCAGTTCCGGAGTTATAGAATTCTATGGCTACACCTTC. This encodes CASSSGVIEFYGYTF.

Only one count was recorded for this clone. The V call is TRBV10-2, the J call TRBJ2-7, with no clear D. Germline CDR1 reads WSHSY; CDR2 reads SAAADI. The ends were cut back, 4 bases at V and 5 bases at J, with 6 bases in the middle. This CDR3 comprises 11 residues. This chain's CDR3 is CASSVRDEQYF. The CDR3 DNA is TGCGCCAGCAGTGTCCGAGACGAGCAGTACTTC.

The gene calls are TRBV19 and TRBJ2-3, with a weak D call TRBD2 (5 bases). CDR1 and CDR2 from the germline V gene are LNHDA and SQIVND (reference sequence). There are 15 residues in the CDR3. Deletions cut 5 bases from V and 4 bases from J, with 16 bases between. The CDR3 reads CASSRSGILADTQYF. CDR3 bases: TGTGCCAGTAGTCGGTCCGGGATCCTAGCAGATACGCAGTATTTT.

This clone was counted once. The V call is TRBV30, the J call TRBJ1-2; TRBD1 is a possible D gene (6 bases). This CDR3 region has 13 residues. Germline V gene lookup returns CDR1 GTSNPN and CDR2 SVGIG (reference sequence). Trimming removed 6 bases at V and 4 bases at J, with 15 bases between. CDR3 DNA: TGTGCCTGTTCGACAGGTAGTCCCTATGGCTACACCTTC. It is translated as CACSTGSPYGYTF. Full variable domain (remainder filled in from reference TRBV30 and TRBJ1-2): SQTIHQWPATLVQPVGSPLSLECTVEGTSNPNLYWYRQAAGRGLQLLFYSVGIGQISSEVPQNLSASRPQDRQFILSSKKLLLSDSGFYLCACSTGSPYGYTFGSGTRLTVV.

V and J are TRBV3-1 (or the pseudogene TRBV3-2) and TRBJ1-5; no reliable D call. V lost 1 base to trimming and J lost 4 bases, with 5 bases between them. CDR1 is LGHDT and CDR2 is YNNKEL in the germline V gene (reference sequence). The CDR3 runs to 13 residues. For the CDR3, the DNA is TGTGCCAGCAGCCAAGGCGGGAATCAGCCCCAGCATTTT. Encoded protein: CASSQGGNQPQHF.

V usage is TRBV28 and J usage is TRBJ2-7; D remains ambiguous. The CDR3 is 15 amino acids. V was pared by 5 bases and J by 2 bases, with 16 bases between. CDR1 MDHEN and CDR2 SYDVKM come from the germline V gene. Written as DNA, the CDR3 is TGTGCCAGCAGTCCGCCAGGTGGGTTACCCTACGAGCAGTACTTC. This encodes CASSPPGGLPYEQYF.

The J gene is TRBJ2-3, the V gene TRBV29-1; D is unclear. Per germline, CDR1 SQVTM and CDR2 ANQGSEA. With 4 bases removed from V and 0 bases from J, the gap between germline ends came to 11 bases. This CDR3 spans 14 amino acids. This CDR3 is CSVVIDFSTDTQYF. The CDR3 bases are TGCAGCGTTGTGATAGATTTTAGCACAGATACGCAGTATTTT.

The chain is built from TRBV12-3 or TRBV12-4 and TRBJ2-3; unclear D gene. The CDR3 is 11 residues long. V was pared by 2 bases and J by 8 bases, with 5 bases between. The CDR3 here is CASSLTGTQYF. CDR3 DNA sequence: TGTGCCAGCAGTTTAACGGGTACGCAGTATTTT.

CDR3: CASSIRRQGISPQHF. The CDR3 nucleotides read TGTGCCAGTAGTATCAGGCGACAGGGGATTAGCCCCCAGCATTTT. The rearrangement uses TRBV19 and TRBJ1-5; TRBD1 agrees at 8 bases. The V segment lost 3 bases and the J segment 10 bases; nucleotides outside the gene matches: 11. The CDR3 is 15 amino acids. Germline values: CDR1 LNHDA, CDR2 SQIVND (reference sequence). The variable domain in full, with the rest retrieved from reference TRBV19 and TRBJ1-5, is DGGITQSPKYLFRKEGQNVTLSCEQNLNHDAMYWYRQDPGQGLRLIYYSQIVNDFQKGDIAEGYSVSREKKESFPLTVTSAQKNPTAFYLCASSIRRQGISPQHFGDGTRLSIL.

The rearrangement uses TRBV20-1 and TRBJ2-2; weak D call: TRBD2 (6 bases). Trimming removed 3 bases at V and 1 base at J, with 9 bases between. The CDR3 has 14 amino acids. The germline CDR1 and CDR2 sequences are DFQATT and SNEGSKA (reference sequence). The DNA for the CDR3 is TGCAGTGCTAGTTTGGGGGGGAACACCGGGGAGCTGTTTTTT. This gives the protein CSASLGGNTGELFF.

This clone was seen a handful of times. The chain employs TRBV25-1 and TRBJ2-2, with D perhaps TRBD2 (6 bases). The germline V gene encodes CDR1 MGHDK and CDR2 SYGVNS. Trimming took off 2 bases at V and 2 bases at J, with 15 bases between the two ends. This CDR3 region has 17 residues. The DNA for the CDR3 is TGTGCCAGCAGTGAAGGTTGGATGGGAGGTAACACCGGGGAGCTGTTTTTT. Amino acid sequence: CASSEGWMGGNTGELFF.

This rearrangement joins TRBV4-3 to TRBJ2-1; TRBD2 matches 8 bases. Germline V gives CDR1 LGHNA, CDR2 YSLEER. The CDR3 loop spans 17 amino acids. The trim removed 4 bases at V and 0 bases at J, leaving 8 bases unmatched. The CDR3 loop is CASSREAGASSYNEQFF. The CDR3 DNA is TGCGCCAGCAGCCGAGAAGCGGGGGCGAGCTCCTACAATGAGCAGTTCTTC.

This chain joins TRBV7-9 and TRBJ1-4; D unresolved. This CDR3 region has 12 residues. Trimming left V 5 bases short and J 4 bases short, with 5 bases between. The V gene's germline CDR1 is SEHNR and CDR2 FQNEAQ (reference sequence). The CDR3: CASSRVNEKLFF. The CDR3 coding sequence is TGTGCCAGCAGCCGAGTTAATGAAAAACTGTTTTTT.

The gene calls are TRBV28 and TRBJ1-2; D remains unclear. V was trimmed by 4 bases and J by 4 bases, leaving 13 bases between them. The CDR3 has 14 residues. The germline V gene has CDR1 MDHEN and CDR2 SYDVKM. The CDR3 DNA reads TGTGCCAGCAGTTCTCGTCCTACCCTCTATGGCTACACCTTC. Its translation: CASSSRPTLYGYTF.

CDR3 residues: CASSPGQGANGSPLHF. CDR3 coding DNA: TGTGCCAGCTCACCGGGACAGGGGGCGAATGGTTCACCCCTCCACTTT. The chain is built from TRBV18 and TRBJ1-6; 12 nucleotides match TRBD1. CDR3 size: 16 residues. V shed 3 bases, J shed 9 bases, and the junction held 6 bases outside the gene matches. Germline loops: CDR1 KGHSH, CDR2 LQKENI. The complete variable domain, with remaining parts taken from reference TRBV18 and TRBJ1-6, reads NAGVMQNPRHLVRRRGQEARLRCSPMKGHSHVYWYRQLPEEGLKFMVYLQKENIIDESGMPKERFSAEFPKEGPSILRIQQVVRGDSAAYFCASSPGQGANGSPLHFGNGTRLTVT.

The chain uses TRBV4-3 and TRBJ1-4, with D perhaps TRBD1 (6 bases). Trimming removed 1 base at V and 11 bases at J, with 17 bases between. The CDR3 runs to 15 residues. Germline V gene sequence: CDR1 LGHNA, CDR2 YSLEER. For the CDR3, the DNA is TGCGCCAGCAGCCAAGTTACGGGTACAGGGAAGAAACTGTTTTTT. Its translation is CASSQVTGTGKKLFF.

CDR3 loop: CASSLAQLPGELFF. CDR3 nucleotide sequence: TGTGCCAGCAGCTTAGCACAGCTCCCCGGGGAGCTGTTTTTT. The chain links TRBV7-2 to TRBJ2-2; D is ambiguous. V lost 0 bases, J lost 6 bases, and 8 bases lay in between. The CDR3 runs 14 residues. CDR1 and CDR2 from the germline V gene are SGHTA and FQGNSA.

The chain uses TRBV15 and TRBJ2-2; D is perhaps TRBD2 (5 bases). Per germline, CDR1 LNHNV and CDR2 YYDKDF (reference sequence). The CDR3 sequence is 17 residues long. V lost 1 base and J 6 bases, leaving 18 bases between the germline ends. CDR3 in amino acids: CATSRAGGGSRAGELFF. The CDR3 bases are TGTGCCACCAGCAGAGCTGGAGGAGGTTCAAGGGCCGGGGAGCTGTTTTTT. Together with reference TRBV15 and TRBJ2-2, the CDR3 gives the full variable domain: DAMVIQNPRYQVTQFGKPVTLSCSQTLNHNVMYWYQQKSSQAPKLLFHYYDKDFNNEADTPDNFQSRRPNTSFCFLDIRSPGLGDTAMYLCATSRAGGGSRAGELFFGEGSRLTVL.

The genes are TRBV7-2 and TRBJ2-5, with D perhaps matching TRBD2 (5 bases). Looked up from germline, CDR1 is SGHTA and CDR2 is FQGNSA. Trimming pared 5 bases from V and 2 bases from J, leaving 9 bases between. The CDR3 has 13 amino acids. The CDR3 DNA reads TGTGCCAGCAGCACCCGGGGTCAAGAGACCCAGTACTTC. Its translation is CASSTRGQETQYF.

V gene TRBV19 combines with J gene TRBJ1-6, with 12 bases fitting TRBD1. The CDR3 runs 16 residues. The trim removed 6 bases at V and 8 bases at J, leaving 8 bases unmatched. CDR1 and CDR2 from the germline V gene are LNHDA and SQIVND (reference sequence). The chain's CDR3 is CASRPGQGARHSPLHF. For the CDR3, the DNA is TGTGCCAGTAGGCCGGGACAGGGGGCCAGACATTCACCCCTCCACTTT.

The V and J genes are TRBV9 and TRBJ1-2, with 12 bases fitting TRBD1. V was pared by 5 bases and J by 4 bases, with 6 bases of the junction left unmatched. Germline CDR1 reads SGDLS; CDR2 reads YYNGEE. The CDR3 totals 15 residues. The CDR3 loop is CASRGQGAPGYGYTF. CDR3 bases: TGTGCCAGCAGGGGACAGGGGGCGCCCGGCTATGGCTACACCTTC. The whole variable domain, filled in from reference TRBV9 and TRBJ1-2, reads DSGVTQTPKHLITATGQRVTLRCSPRSGDLSVYWYQQSLDQGLQFLIQYYNGEERAKGNILERFSAQQFPDLHSELNLSSLELGDSALYFCASRGQGAPGYGYTFGSGTRLTVV.